This entry concerns a single T cell receptor beta chain. This record belongs to a study of blood T cell repertoires in COVID-19. Here immunoSEQ multiplex PCR was the method, and the copy in TCRdb shows in-frame clones only, minus some. The sample holds under 150,000 clones, around 83% seen once. Germline CDR1 reads SGHTA; CDR2 reads FQGTGA. This CDR3 spans 13 amino acids. V was shortened by 6 bases and J by 2 bases, with 10 bases between the two germline ends. The chain carries TRBV7-3 and TRBJ1-1; no clear D gene. The material sequenced was peripheral blood. This clonotype originated in a woman aged 55-69 years with COVID-19, enrolled during active disease. As DNA, the CDR3 is TGTGCCAGCAGTCGGGATGGCAACACTGAAGCTTTCTTT. This encodes CASSRDGNTEAFF.